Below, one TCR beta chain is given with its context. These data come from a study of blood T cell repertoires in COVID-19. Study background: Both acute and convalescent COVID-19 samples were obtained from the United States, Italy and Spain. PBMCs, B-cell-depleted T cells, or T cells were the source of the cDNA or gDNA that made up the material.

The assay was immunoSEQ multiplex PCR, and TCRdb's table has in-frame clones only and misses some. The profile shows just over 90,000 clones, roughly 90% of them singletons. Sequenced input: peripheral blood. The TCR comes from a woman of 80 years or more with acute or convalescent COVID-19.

CDR3 nucleotides: TGCGCCAGCAGCCAAGTGACAGGGAGCTCCTATAATTCACCCCTCCACTTT. Its translation is CASSQVTGSSYNSPLHF. The J gene is TRBJ1-6, the V gene TRBV4-1; TRBD1 agrees at 7 bases. Germline CDR1 MGHRA, CDR2 YSYEKL. Trimming removed 1 base from V and 0 bases from J; junction bases left unmatched: 3. CDR3 length: 17 amino acids.